This T cell receptor (beta chain) was recovered during a study of T cells in Graves' hyperthyroidism and ophthalmopathy. Trimming at V came to 3 bases and at J to 5 bases, leaving 5 bases not matched to a gene. The CDR3 extends over 14 amino acids. Germline CDR1 is SEHNR and CDR2 is FQNEAQ (reference sequence). There were TCR beta CDR3 regions amplified from RNA transcripts. The TCR CDR3 was amplified in a first-round RT-PCR using the HTBI primer set. TCRdb itself ran the multiplex PCR reads through MiXCR, one entry per CDR3 protein. The data show almost 350,000 distinct CDR3 sequences, with around 18% seen just once and around 15% held by the top ten.

The sequenced sample was blood. The chain recombines TRBV7-9 with TRBJ1-1; 8 bases line up with TRBD1. This clonotype was obtained from a woman aged 40 to 50 with Graves' ophthalmopathy. DNA for the CDR3: TGTGCCAGCAGCTTCGCAGGGGGCGGTACTGAAGCTTTCTTT. Residues: CASSFAGGGTEAFF.